The rows below give T cell receptor beta chains drawn from one sample of a study of T cell repertoires in cytomegalovirus infection. TCRdb re-called the reads through MiXCR, storing one row per CDR3 protein. Counted here are 200,000 to 300,000 distinct CDR3 sequences, roughly 9% occurring once; the ten biggest clones make up more than 12%. The specimen sequenced was PBMCs. The receptors stem from a human donor in good health (CMV status not recorded). Some clones in this sample may be carry-over from other donors' samples. CDR3s include the opening cysteine and the closing phenylalanine or tryptophan. D genes are given only for firm matches. Size is stated for part of the rows, as once, few or many counts, or as a class when the clone is expanded.

CDR3aa: CASSSPGLMDTQYF; CDR3nt: TGTGCCAGCAGCTCCCCGGGTCTAATGGATACGCAGTATTTT; j_gene: TRBJ2-3; v_gene: TRBV11-2; abundance: many; d_gene: .
CDR3aa: CASSRAAFAGANVLTF; CDR3nt: TGTGCCAGCAGCCGAGCTGCGTTCGCCGGGGCCAACGTCCTGACTTTC; j_gene: TRBJ2-6; v_gene: TRBV7-2; abundance: many; d_gene: .
CDR3aa: CASSAREPQHF; CDR3nt: TGTGCCAGCAGTGCCAGGGAGCCCCAGCATTTT; j_gene: TRBJ1-5; v_gene: TRBV28; abundance: .; d_gene: .
CDR3aa: CSVGAQGRAEAFF; CDR3nt: TGCAGCGTGGGGGCACAGGGTAGGGCTGAAGCTTTCTTT; j_gene: TRBJ1-1; v_gene: TRBV29-1; abundance: .; d_gene: .
CDR3aa: CANQGPGQVYEQYF; CDR3nt: TGTGCGAATCAGGGGCCGGGACAGGTTTACGAGCAGTACTTC; j_gene: TRBJ2-7; v_gene: TRBV6-1; abundance: many; d_gene: TRBD1
CDR3aa: CASSSNLRKETQYF; CDR3nt: TGTGCCAGCAGCAGCAACCTGAGGAAAGAGACCCAGTACTTC; j_gene: TRBJ2-5; v_gene: TRBV7-8; abundance: many; d_gene: .
CDR3aa: CASSTLGPGRTEAFF; CDR3nt: TGTGCCAGCAGCACCCTGGGGCCAGGGAGGACTGAAGCTTTCTTT; j_gene: TRBJ1-1; v_gene: TRBV28; abundance: .; d_gene: .
CDR3aa: CASSLGGRSETYEQYF; CDR3nt: TGTGCCAGCAGCTTGGGAGGGCGCAGCGAGACCTACGAGCAGTACTTC; j_gene: TRBJ2-7; v_gene: TRBV5-4; abundance: once; d_gene: .
CDR3aa: CASSLTGQGARGYTF; CDR3nt: TGTGCCAGCAGTTTAACGGGACAGGGGGCGCGAGGCTACACCTTC; j_gene: TRBJ1-2; v_gene: TRBV12-3/TRBV12-4; abundance: few; d_gene: TRBD1
CDR3aa: CASSLRTSVSYEQYF; CDR3nt: TGTGCCAGCAGCTTGAGGACTAGCGTTTCTTACGAGCAGTACTTC; j_gene: TRBJ2-7; v_gene: TRBV5-4; abundance: few; d_gene: TRBD2
CDR3aa: CASSFNQETQYF; CDR3nt: TGTGCCAGCAGCTTCAACCAAGAGACCCAGTACTTC; j_gene: TRBJ2-5; v_gene: TRBV7-6; abundance: few; d_gene: .
CDR3aa: CASSLAGTNYEQYF; CDR3nt: TGTGCCAGCAGCTTAGCGGGGACCAACTACGAGCAGTACTTC; j_gene: TRBJ2-7; v_gene: TRBV7-8; abundance: many; d_gene: .
CDR3aa: CASSEYTRNQPQHF; CDR3nt: TGTGCCAGCAGTGAATACACCCGGAATCAGCCCCAGCATTTT; j_gene: TRBJ1-5; v_gene: TRBV25-1; abundance: .; d_gene: .
CDR3aa: CASSVGSNTGELFF; CDR3nt: TGTGCCAGCAGCGTTGGGTCCAACACCGGGGAGCTGTTTTTT; j_gene: TRBJ2-2; v_gene: TRBV7-9; abundance: many; d_gene: .
CDR3aa: CASSPGAKSSYNEQFF; CDR3nt: TGTGCCAGTAGCCCAGGCGCCAAGAGCTCCTACAATGAGCAGTTCTTC; j_gene: TRBJ2-1; v_gene: TRBV19; abundance: many; d_gene: .
CDR3aa: CASGLETGSSPLHF; CDR3nt: TGTGCTAGTGGTTTGGAGACAGGGAGTTCACCCCTCCACTTT; j_gene: TRBJ1-6; v_gene: TRBV12-5; abundance: many; d_gene: TRBD1
CDR3aa: CASRDRTNTGELFF; CDR3nt: TGTGCCAGCAGGGACAGAACGAACACCGGGGAGCTGTTTTTT; j_gene: TRBJ2-2; v_gene: TRBV2; abundance: few; d_gene: .
CDR3aa: CAISEAGEGNTEAFF; CDR3nt: TGTGCCATCAGTGAGGCTGGGGAGGGGAACACTGAAGCTTTCTTT; j_gene: TRBJ1-1; v_gene: TRBV10-3; abundance: many; d_gene: .
CDR3aa: CVSSLTPDIYEQYF; CDR3nt: TGTGTCAGCAGCTTAACCCCAGACATCTACGAGCAGTACTTC; j_gene: TRBJ2-7; v_gene: TRBV7-2; abundance: .; d_gene: .
CDR3aa: CASSLEGGGQPQHF; CDR3nt: TGTGCCAGCAGCTTAGAGGGAGGCGGTCAGCCCCAGCATTTT; j_gene: TRBJ1-5; v_gene: TRBV7-2; abundance: many; d_gene: .
CDR3aa: CSAKPGQGGSPLHF; CDR3nt: TGCAGTGCCAAGCCGGGACAGGGGGGTTCACCCCTCCACTTT; j_gene: TRBJ1-6; v_gene: TRBV20-1; abundance: .; d_gene: TRBD1
CDR3aa: CASSLGEKGGRHTDTQYF; CDR3nt: TGCGCCAGCAGCTTGGGGGAGAAAGGGGGCCGTCATACAGATACGCAGTATTTT; j_gene: TRBJ2-3; v_gene: TRBV5-1; abundance: few; d_gene: TRBD1
CDR3aa: CASSPAGGSHRNEQYF; CDR3nt: TGTGCCAGCAGCCCCGCTGGGGGGAGTCACCGTAACGAGCAGTACTTC; j_gene: TRBJ2-7; v_gene: TRBV7-2; abundance: many; d_gene: .
CDR3aa: CASSLGGSYGEQYF; CDR3nt: TGTGCCAGCAGTCTGGGTGGTTCCTACGGCGAGCAGTACTTC; j_gene: TRBJ2-7; v_gene: TRBV6-2/TRBV6-3; abundance: many; d_gene: .
CDR3aa: CASSLGGGNDEQFF; CDR3nt: TGTGCCAGCAGCTTAGGGGGCGGGAACGATGAGCAGTTCTTC; j_gene: TRBJ2-1; v_gene: TRBV7-2; abundance: many; d_gene: .
CDR3aa: CASSALTSGHTDTQYF; CDR3nt: TGTGCCAGCAGTGCTCTGACTAGCGGACACACAGATACGCAGTATTTT; j_gene: TRBJ2-3; v_gene: TRBV27; abundance: .; d_gene: TRBD2
CDR3aa: CASSLRGGGLGEKLFF; CDR3nt: TGTGCCAGCAGCTTAAGGGGTGGTGGGTTGGGTGAAAAACTGTTTTTT; j_gene: TRBJ1-4; v_gene: TRBV7-2; abundance: many; d_gene: .
CDR3aa: CASSAGWSSYNSPLHF; CDR3nt: TGTGCCAGCAGCGCCGGTTGGAGCTCCTATAATTCACCCCTCCACTTT; j_gene: TRBJ1-6; v_gene: TRBV14; abundance: .; d_gene: .
CDR3aa: CASSEGQGTDTQYF; CDR3nt: TGTGCCAGCAGTGAGGGACAGGGAACAGATACGCAGTATTTT; j_gene: TRBJ2-3; v_gene: TRBV6-1; abundance: many; d_gene: TRBD1
CDR3aa: CASSYSGDSSYEQYF; CDR3nt: TGTGCCAGCAGTTACTCGGGGGACAGCTCATACGAGCAGTACTTC; j_gene: TRBJ2-7; v_gene: TRBV6-5; abundance: .; d_gene: TRBD1
CDR3aa: CASWVPGQETQYF; CDR3nt: TGCGCCAGCTGGGTTCCGGGTCAAGAGACCCAGTACTTC; j_gene: TRBJ2-5; v_gene: TRBV5-1; abundance: few; d_gene: .
CDR3aa: CASSYSDGAGYNEQFF; CDR3nt: TGTGCCAGCAGTTACTCGGACGGAGCGGGGTACAATGAGCAGTTCTTC; j_gene: TRBJ2-1; v_gene: TRBV6-6; abundance: few; d_gene: TRBD2
CDR3aa: CASSPGGGDRNQPQHF; CDR3nt: TGTGCCAGCAGCCCCGGAGGGGGGGATCGGAATCAGCCCCAGCATTTT; j_gene: TRBJ1-5; v_gene: TRBV7-6; abundance: many; d_gene: .
CDR3aa: CASSQPRGRAYEQYF; CDR3nt: TGTGCCAGCAGCCAACCCCGCGGCAGGGCCTACGAGCAGTACTTC; j_gene: TRBJ2-7; v_gene: TRBV11-3; abundance: few; d_gene: .
CDR3aa: CASSQGGSQYF; CDR3nt: TGTGCCAGCAGTCAAGGGGGGAGCCAGTACTTC; j_gene: TRBJ2-5; v_gene: TRBV14; abundance: many; d_gene: .
CDR3aa: CASEVSTRGSGYTF; CDR3nt: TGTGCCAGCGAAGTCTCCACCAGGGGTAGTGGCTACACCTTC; j_gene: TRBJ1-2; v_gene: TRBV7-2; abundance: .; d_gene: .
CDR3aa: CASSKSGEKLFF; CDR3nt: TGTGCCAGCAGTAAGTCTGGGGAAAAACTGTTTTTT; j_gene: TRBJ1-4; v_gene: TRBV6-6; abundance: many; d_gene: .
CDR3aa: CSAPRGQVNTEAFF; CDR3nt: TGCAGTGCTCCTAGGGGACAGGTGAACACTGAAGCTTTCTTT; j_gene: TRBJ1-1; v_gene: TRBV20-1; abundance: few; d_gene: TRBD1
CDR3aa: CASRDPGLAGGINEQFF; CDR3nt: TGTGCCAGCAGAGACCCGGGACTAGCGGGAGGAATCAATGAGCAGTTCTTC; j_gene: TRBJ2-1; v_gene: TRBV6-2/TRBV6-3; abundance: many; d_gene: TRBD2
CDR3aa: CSASNLGQGFYEQYF; CDR3nt: TGCAGTGCTAGCAACCTGGGACAGGGGTTCTACGAGCAGTACTTC; j_gene: TRBJ2-7; v_gene: TRBV20-1; abundance: few; d_gene: TRBD1
CDR3aa: CASSFDPGQGFGYTF; CDR3nt: TGTGCCAGCAGCTTCGATCCCGGCCAGGGTTTTGGCTACACCTTC; j_gene: TRBJ1-2; v_gene: TRBV7-2; abundance: many; d_gene: .
CDR3aa: CASSLEGLPHDPQYF; CDR3nt: TGTGCCAGCAGCTTAGAGGGCCTCCCTCACGATCCGCAGTATTTT; j_gene: TRBJ2-3; v_gene: TRBV7-9; abundance: many; d_gene: .
CDR3aa: CASSRGQVKLATNEKLFF; CDR3nt: TGTGCCAGCAGCCGCGGACAGGTGAAGCTTGCAACTAATGAAAAACTGTTTTTT; j_gene: TRBJ1-4; v_gene: TRBV12-3/TRBV12-4; abundance: many; d_gene: TRBD1
CDR3aa: CASSLYLAGGPGELFF; CDR3nt: TGTGCCAGCAGCTTATACCTAGCGGGAGGTCCCGGGGAGCTGTTTTTT; j_gene: TRBJ2-2; v_gene: TRBV7-2; abundance: many; d_gene: TRBD2
CDR3aa: CASSEEAGSRGEQYF; CDR3nt: TGTGCCAGCAGTGAAGAGGCGGGTAGTCGGGGCGAGCAGTACTTC; j_gene: TRBJ2-7; v_gene: TRBV6-1; abundance: few; d_gene: .
CDR3aa: CASSRQGRNGYTF; CDR3nt: TGTGCCAGCAGCCGACAGGGGAGGAATGGCTACACCTTC; j_gene: TRBJ1-2; v_gene: TRBV7-8; abundance: many; d_gene: TRBD1
CDR3aa: CASSLYRELTEAFF; CDR3nt: TGTGCCAGCAGCTTGTACAGGGAACTCACTGAAGCTTTCTTT; j_gene: TRBJ1-1; v_gene: TRBV7-2; abundance: many; d_gene: .
CDR3aa: CASSPYGDDYGYTF; CDR3nt: TGTGCCAGCAGCCCCTACGGGGACGACTATGGCTACACCTTC; j_gene: TRBJ1-2; v_gene: TRBV7-2; abundance: many; d_gene: .
CDR3aa: CASSPRQGMGTGELFF; CDR3nt: TGTGCCAGCAGTCCGCGACAGGGTATGGGCACCGGGGAGCTGTTTTTT; j_gene: TRBJ2-2; v_gene: TRBV28; abundance: many; d_gene: TRBD1
CDR3aa: CASSLSKAVLGYTF; CDR3nt: TGTGCCAGCAGTTTGAGCAAGGCGGTTCTCGGCTACACCTTC; j_gene: TRBJ1-2; v_gene: TRBV7-2; abundance: many; d_gene: .